This T cell receptor (beta chain) was obtained from a study of identical twins. Notes on this clonotype: The target antigen is unknown.

MiXCR, applied by TCRdb to the 5' RACE reads, yields one record per CDR3 protein. The table records some 460,000 distinct CDR3 sequences, 13% to 15% of them present only once. Regarding the study as a whole: There was an excess of low generation probability in the out-of-frame alpha sequences that twins shared. Its conclusions, products of cross-sectional statistical analysis, did not come from following the same donors. The presence of invariant MAIT and iNKT cells could partly confound analyses of zero-insertion sequences.

The CDR3 sequence is 14 residues long. In germline, CDR1 is SGHTS, CDR2 YDEGEE. Trimming took 4 bases from V and 5 from J, leaving 13 bases between them. The data were also submitted as part of a second study, on yellow fever vaccine responses in identical twins. From that study: Reportedly, twins' vaccine T cell responses looked partly convergent and partly personalized.

This sequence originates from a woman younger than 35 in good health. Specimen: CD4+ T cells sorted from blood. The rearrangement joins TRBV5-8 to TRBJ2-1, with TRBD2 as a possible D gene (5 bases). CDR3 nucleotides: TGTGCCAGCAGCCACGAGCGGAATAACAATGAGCAGTTCTTC. Its translation: CASSHERNNNEQFF.